Listed below are T cell receptor beta chains from one sample, sequenced in a study of blood T cell repertoires in COVID-19. The repertoire was sequenced with immunoSEQ multiplex PCR; TCRdb's copy has only in-frame clones and lacks some. The repertoire includes about 220,000 clones, roughly 84% of them detected once, and approximately 2.9% sits in the top ten. Input material: peripheral blood. These receptors originate from a woman aged 25 to 39 who had recovered from COVID-19. Each CDR3 is given with its conserved first and last residue. The order of the fields is J gene, V gene, CDR3 protein.

>TRBJ2-3|TRBV6-5
CASSYSLTGGQDTQYF
>TRBJ2-7|TRBV7-6
CASSRLVAQGEQYF
>TRBJ2-2|TRBV6-5
CASSQQGITGELFF
>TRBJ2-7|TRBV28
CASSPGQGLYEQYF
>TRBJ1-1|TRBV3-1/TRBV3-2
CASSQDLGGEAFF
>TRBJ2-7|TRBV4-1
CASSLDMSGDEQYF
>TRBJ1-6|TRBV5-4
CASSPDRAYNSPLHF
>TRBJ1-6|TRBV5-1
CASSLSGNYNSPLHF
>TRBJ1-5|TRBV27
CASSLNSYSNQPQHF
>TRBJ2-7|TRBV28
CASSLRSGGWYEQYF
>TRBJ2-1|TRBV6-6
CASSYASGRIYEQFF
>TRBJ1-1|TRBV30
CAWKDGGSTEAFF
>TRBJ2-7|TRBV24-1
CATSDRDRGPHEQYF
>TRBJ2-5|TRBV10-2
CASSRPRMEETQYF
>TRBJ1-2|TRBV4-1
CASSQDLPGQGGYTF
>TRBJ1-2|TRBV3-1/TRBV3-2
CASSQEIQAYGYTF
>TRBJ2-5|TRBV20-1
CSASPYVRLAGQDTRETQYF
>TRBJ2-7|TRBV6-5
CASSYTGHEYEQYF
>TRBJ2-3|TRBV18
CASSTLGTSATDTQYF
>TRBJ1-4|TRBV10-3
CAPTRGSGEKLFF
>TRBJ2-3|TRBV30
CARGLAGTDTQYF
>TRBJ1-3|TRBV7-8
CASSPSGTVSGNTIYF
>TRBJ1-2|TRBV15
CATSRARQGADYGYTF
>TRBJ1-3|TRBV5-1
CASSPEEPGNTIYF
>TRBJ1-2|TRBV24-1
CATSDFQNRGGMDGYTF
>TRBJ1-1|TRBV5-1
CASSLRWNTEAFF
>TRBJ1-5|TRBV4-1
CASTIDRATQPQHF
>TRBJ1-4|TRBV2
CASSPGTGHEKLFF
>TRBJ2-4|TRBV28
CASSPGQSSNIQYF
>TRBJ2-7|TRBV7-9
CASSLSGSGGRNSYEQYF
>TRBJ2-1|TRBV14
CASSQGIGRGGSYNEQFF
>TRBJ1-1|TRBV7-8
CASSSNRNTEAFF
>TRBJ2-7|TRBV4-1
CASSQVTSGKSYEQYF
>TRBJ2-2|TRBV11-2
CASSGQALSTGELFF
>TRBJ1-2|TRBV19
CASSTLPGQGARGYTF
>TRBJ2-7|TRBV5-5
CATGQGAPLYEQYF
>TRBJ2-7|TRBV9
CASSGQGYEQYF
>TRBJ2-1|TRBV7-2
CASSLGVRDARLF
>TRBJ2-3|TRBV24-1
CATSDLPPGLAESTDTQYF
>TRBJ2-1|TRBV5-8
CASSRGGQTSSSYNEQFF
>TRBJ2-5|TRBV5-6
CASSLVRLAGSGGETQYF
>TRBJ2-7|TRBV6-5
CASSYSGQGLGEQYF
>TRBJ2-7|TRBV25-1
CASSERDRGPYEQYF
>TRBJ1-6|TRBV6-1
CASSEAGPGISPLHF
>TRBJ1-1|TRBV19
CASRLGLGTEAFF
>TRBJ2-7|TRBV6-5
CASTLDSSYEQYF
>TRBJ2-7|TRBV6-5
CASSFRGDHEQYF
>TRBJ2-6|TRBV11-2
CASSLGARGLFGANVLTF
>TRBJ2-7|TRBV30
CAWTGLDYEQYF
>TRBJ2-7|TRBV6-5
CASSYSRVHEQYF
>TRBJ2-7|TRBV10-3
CAISGTGLHEQYF
>TRBJ2-7|TRBV5-1
CASSLDASAYEQYF
>TRBJ2-7|TRBV19
CASSVGQGTHEQYF
>TRBJ2-1|TRBV9
CASSAGQLYNEQFF